The clone carrying this TCR beta chain was counted between two and nine times. The antigen remains undetermined. Unique molecular identifier tags were affixed to discrete cDNA molecules. TCRdb fed the 5' RACE reads into MiXCR, producing one record per CDR3 protein. Of 59,000 or so distinct CDR3 sequences listed, 10% to 15% are singletons. This specimen comes from a study of early T cells in non-severe SARS-CoV-2 infection. Study-wide context: Sequencing used unsorted whole-blood bulk RNA, so chains lack pairing. Findings and limits, study-wide: Anti-spike CD8 responses were favored by VDJdb matching, which missed private and CD4 specificities.

The input for sequencing was whole blood, taken at baseline. This clonotype was obtained from an adult who was a healthcare worker with PCR-confirmed SARS-CoV-2 infection or an uninfected control (not recorded which).

The CDR3 DNA reads TGTGCCAGCAGCTTAGGGGCTAGCGGGACAGGAGCAGATACGCAGTATTTT. Translating gives CASSLGASGTGADTQYF. The chain uses TRBV7-6 and TRBJ2-3; tentatively, D is TRBD2 (9 bases). The CDR3 contains 17 residues. CDR1 and CDR2 (germline): SGHVS, FNYEAQ. V was pared by 1 base and J by 4 bases, with 18 bases between. The full variable domain, its missing parts supplied by reference TRBV7-6 and TRBJ2-3, is GAGVSQSPRYKVTKRGQDVALRCDPISGHVSLYWYRQALGQGPEFLTYFNYEAQQDKSGLPNDRFSAERPEGSISTLTIQRTEQRDSAMYRCASSLGASGTGADTQYFGPGTRLTVL.